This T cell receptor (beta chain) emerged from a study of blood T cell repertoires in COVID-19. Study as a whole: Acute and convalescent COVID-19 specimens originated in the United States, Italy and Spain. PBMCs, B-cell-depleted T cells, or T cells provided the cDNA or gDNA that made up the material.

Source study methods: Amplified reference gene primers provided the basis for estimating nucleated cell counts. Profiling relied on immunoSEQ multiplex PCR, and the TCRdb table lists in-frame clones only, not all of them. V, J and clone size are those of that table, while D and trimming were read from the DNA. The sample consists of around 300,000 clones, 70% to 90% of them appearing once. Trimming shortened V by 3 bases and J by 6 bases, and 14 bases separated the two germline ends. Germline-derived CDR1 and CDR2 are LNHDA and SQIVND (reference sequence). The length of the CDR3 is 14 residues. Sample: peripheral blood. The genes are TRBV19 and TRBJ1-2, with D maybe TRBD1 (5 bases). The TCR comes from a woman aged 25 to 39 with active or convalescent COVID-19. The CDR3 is CASSIVKGQDGYTF. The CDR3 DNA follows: TGTGCCAGTAGTATTGTGAAGGGGCAGGATGGCTACACCTTC. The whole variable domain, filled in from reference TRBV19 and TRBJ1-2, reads DGGITQSPKYLFRKEGQNVTLSCEQNLNHDAMYWYRQDPGQGLRLIYYSQIVNDFQKGDIAEGYSVSREKKESFPLTVTSAQKNPTAFYLCASSIVKGQDGYTFGSGTRLTVV.